This T cell receptor (beta chain) is drawn from a study of T cell changes during pregnancy in multiple sclerosis. Only in-frame clones appear in the TCRdb table, and some are missing; sequencing was by immunoSEQ multiplex PCR. The sample lists under 60,000 clones, 80% to 95% occurring once. V dropped 6 bases and J dropped 4; count of bases not matched to a gene: 7. CDR1 SNHLY and CDR2 FYNNEI come from the germline V gene. This CDR3 contains 16 residues. The specimen comprised CD4+ T cells from peripheral blood mononuclear cells, sampled after pregnancy. This TCR derives from a female donor with multiple sclerosis, enrolled in a pregnancy study. The chain has TRBV2 and TRBJ2-3; TRBD2 agrees at 13 bases. CDR3: CASRGLAGAASDTQYF. The CDR3 DNA sequence: TGTGCCAGCAGAGGACTAGCGGGAGCGGCGTCAGATACGCAGTATTTT.